These 5 T cell receptor beta chains were all obtained from the same sample, sequenced in a study of blood T cell repertoires in COVID-19. Libraries were prepared by immunoSEQ multiplex PCR; TCRdb keeps only in-frame clonotypes and omits some of them. The sample includes 360,000 or so clones, roughly 89% of them seen just once. Material for sequencing was PBMCs or T cells enriched from blood (not recorded which). All receptors derive from a woman in her thirties who had recovered from COVID-19.

The chain is built from TRBV29-1 and TRBJ1-2; 9 bases are shared with TRBD1. With V trimmed by 7 bases and J by 6 bases, 12 bases remained unmatched. The CDR3 contains 14 residues. Germline CDR1 is SQVTM and CDR2 is ANQGSEA. This chain's CDR3 is CSGDRGSGANGYTF. The CDR3 DNA reads TGCAGCGGAGACAGGGGGTCAGGCGCTAATGGCTACACCTTC.

With respect to this clone: The sample has other DNA sequences that encode this CDR3 too. The chain couples TRBV27 to TRBJ1-5; no firm D call. CDR3 size: 12 residues. In germline, CDR1 is MNHEY, CDR2 SMNVEV (reference sequence). V lost 6 bases to trimming and J lost 2 bases, with 5 bases between them. CDR3: CASRQGNQPQHF. In DNA, the CDR3 is TGTGCCAGCAGGCAGGGCAATCAGCCCCAGCATTTT.

A single count supports this clone. The CDR3 is CASSPRWGIHLSGSYNEQFF. As DNA, the CDR3 is TGTGCCAGCAGTCCTAGGTGGGGCATTCACTTAAGCGGGAGTTACAATGAGCAGTTCTTC. V is TRBV27 and J is TRBJ2-1, with TRBD2 matching 8 bases. The J segment lost 4 bases and the V segment lost 5 bases, leaving 22 bases of the junction unmatched. Germline V CDR1 and CDR2: MNHEY, SMNVEV (reference sequence). The CDR3 spans 20 residues.

This chain uses TRBV18 with TRBJ2-5; weak D call: TRBD1 (6 bases). The CDR3 covers 16 residues. Germline lookup yields CDR1 KGHSH and CDR2 LQKENI. With 1 base removed from V and 2 bases from J, the gap between germline ends came to 14 bases. The CDR3 nucleotides read TGTGCCAGCTCACCACAAAAGGACAGTCTACAAGAGACCCAGTACTTC. This sequence encodes CASSPQKDSLQETQYF. Using reference TRBV18 and TRBJ2-5 for the parts outside the CDR3, the full variable domain is NAGVMQNPRHLVRRRGQEARLRCSPMKGHSHVYWYRQLPEEGLKFMVYLQKENIIDESGMPKERFSAEFPKEGPSILRIQQVVRGDSAAYFCASSPQKDSLQETQYFGPGTRLLVL.

The J gene is TRBJ2-3, the V gene TRBV9; weak D call: TRBD2 (8 bases). V was pared by 7 bases and J by 6 bases, with 18 bases between. Per the germline V gene, CDR1 is SGDLS and CDR2 is YYNGEE. This CDR3 has 14 residues. CDR3 sequence: CASERSGGGDTQYF. CDR3 sequence (DNA): TGTGCCAGCGAAAGATCGGGAGGGGGCGATACGCAGTATTTT.